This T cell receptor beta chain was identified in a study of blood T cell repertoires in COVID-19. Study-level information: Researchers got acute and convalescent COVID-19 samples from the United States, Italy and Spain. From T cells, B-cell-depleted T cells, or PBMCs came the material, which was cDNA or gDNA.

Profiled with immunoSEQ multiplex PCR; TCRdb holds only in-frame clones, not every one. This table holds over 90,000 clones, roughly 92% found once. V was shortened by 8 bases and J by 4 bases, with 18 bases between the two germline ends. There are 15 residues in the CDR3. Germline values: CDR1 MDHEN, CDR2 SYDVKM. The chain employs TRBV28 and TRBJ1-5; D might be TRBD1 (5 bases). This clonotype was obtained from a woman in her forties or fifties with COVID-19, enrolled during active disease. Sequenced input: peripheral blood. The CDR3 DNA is TGTGCCAGCCCCCCCCGGGGGGGGGTAAATCAGCCCCAGCATTTT. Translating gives CASPPRGGVNQPQHF.